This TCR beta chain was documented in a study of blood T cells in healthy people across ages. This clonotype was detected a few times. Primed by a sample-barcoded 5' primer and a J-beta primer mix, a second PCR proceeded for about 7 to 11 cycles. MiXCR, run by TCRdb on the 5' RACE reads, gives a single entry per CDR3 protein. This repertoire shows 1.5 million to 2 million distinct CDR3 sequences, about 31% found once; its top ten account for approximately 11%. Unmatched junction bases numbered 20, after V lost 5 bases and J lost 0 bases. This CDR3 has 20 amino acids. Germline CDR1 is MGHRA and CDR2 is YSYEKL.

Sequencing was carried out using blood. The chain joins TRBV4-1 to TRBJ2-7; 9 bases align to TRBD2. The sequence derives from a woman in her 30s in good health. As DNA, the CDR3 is TGCGCCAGCAGCTATCTCGCCTCTCTGGAGCGGGGGGTCCTCTCCTACGAGCAGTACTTC. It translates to CASSYLASLERGVLSYEQYF.